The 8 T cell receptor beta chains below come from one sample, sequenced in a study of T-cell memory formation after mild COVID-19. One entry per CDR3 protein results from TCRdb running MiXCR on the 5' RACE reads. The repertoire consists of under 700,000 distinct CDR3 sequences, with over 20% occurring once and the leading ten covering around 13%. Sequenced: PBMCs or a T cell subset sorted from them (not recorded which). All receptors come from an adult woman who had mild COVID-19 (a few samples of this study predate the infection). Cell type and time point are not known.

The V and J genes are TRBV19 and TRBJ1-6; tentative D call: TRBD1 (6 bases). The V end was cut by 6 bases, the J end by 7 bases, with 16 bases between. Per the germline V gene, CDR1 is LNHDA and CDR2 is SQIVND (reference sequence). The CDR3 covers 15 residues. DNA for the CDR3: TGTGCCAGTAGAGGGGCACAGGGACGAAATTCACCCCTCCACTTT. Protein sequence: CASRGAQGRNSPLHF.

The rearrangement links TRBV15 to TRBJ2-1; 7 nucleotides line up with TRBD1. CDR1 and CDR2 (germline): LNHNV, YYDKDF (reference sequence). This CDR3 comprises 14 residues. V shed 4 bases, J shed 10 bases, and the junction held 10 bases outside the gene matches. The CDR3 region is CATSIEQGVREQFF. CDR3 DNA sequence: TGTGCCACCAGCATAGAGCAGGGGGTCAGGGAGCAGTTCTTC.

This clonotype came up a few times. DNA of the CDR3: TGTGCCAGCAGCTCGAGCGGGGAGCCCCCGTTCTTC. Translating gives CASSSSGEPPFF. The rearrangement links TRBV25-1 to TRBJ2-1, with 7 bases fitting TRBD2. Germline V gene data show CDR1 as MGHDK and CDR2 as SYGVNS. CDR3 length equals 12 residues. With V trimmed by 6 bases and J by 15 bases, 11 bases remained unmatched.

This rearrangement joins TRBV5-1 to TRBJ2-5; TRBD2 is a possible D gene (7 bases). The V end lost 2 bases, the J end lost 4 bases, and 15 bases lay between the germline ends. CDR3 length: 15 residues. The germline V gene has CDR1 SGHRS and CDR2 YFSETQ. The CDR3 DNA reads TGCGCCAGCAGCTTACGGGGGGCAAGGGGAGAGACCCAGTACTTC. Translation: CASSLRGARGETQYF.

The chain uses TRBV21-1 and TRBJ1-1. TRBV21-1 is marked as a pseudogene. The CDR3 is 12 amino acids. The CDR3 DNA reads TGTGCCAGCAGCAAAGTCGCGCGGAAAGCTTTCTTT. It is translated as CASSKVARKAFF.

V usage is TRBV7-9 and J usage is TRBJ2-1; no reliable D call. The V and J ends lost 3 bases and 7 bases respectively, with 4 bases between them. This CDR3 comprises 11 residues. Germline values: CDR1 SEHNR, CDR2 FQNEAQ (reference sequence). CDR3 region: CASSFPNEQFF. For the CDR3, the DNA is TGTGCCAGCAGCTTCCCGAATGAGCAGTTCTTC. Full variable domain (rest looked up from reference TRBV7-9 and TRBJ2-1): DTGVSQNPRHKITKRGQNVTFRCDPISEHNRLYWYRQTLGQGPEFLTYFQNEAQLEKSRLLSDRFSAERPKGSFSTLEIQRTEQGDSAMYLCASSFPNEQFFGPGTRLTVL.

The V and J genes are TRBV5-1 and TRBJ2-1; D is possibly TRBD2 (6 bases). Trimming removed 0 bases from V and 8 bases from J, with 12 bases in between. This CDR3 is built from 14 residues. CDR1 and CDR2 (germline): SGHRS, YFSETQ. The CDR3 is CASSLGLVLDEQFF. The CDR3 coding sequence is TGCGCCAGCAGCTTGGGACTAGTTCTCGATGAGCAGTTCTTC.

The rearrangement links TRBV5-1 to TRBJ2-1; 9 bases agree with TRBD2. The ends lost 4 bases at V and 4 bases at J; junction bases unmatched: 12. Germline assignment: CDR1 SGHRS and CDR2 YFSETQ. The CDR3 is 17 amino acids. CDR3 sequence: CASSRTLTSGPYNEQFF. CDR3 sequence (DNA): TGCGCCAGCAGCCGCACCTTGACTAGCGGACCTTACAATGAGCAGTTCTTC.